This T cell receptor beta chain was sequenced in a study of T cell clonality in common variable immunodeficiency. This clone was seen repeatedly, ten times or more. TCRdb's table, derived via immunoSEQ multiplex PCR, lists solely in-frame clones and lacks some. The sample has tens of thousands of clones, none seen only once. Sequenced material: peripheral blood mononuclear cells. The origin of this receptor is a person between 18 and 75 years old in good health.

CDR3: CASTPLGLKVQPQHF. The sequenced CDR3 bases are TGTGCCAGCACTCCTTTGGGACTGAAGGTCCAGCCC. J is TRBJ1-5 and V is TRBV6-2 or TRBV6-3; D may be TRBD1 (5 bases). The read stops 3 residues short of the end of the CDR3; the missing end is completed from the germline J gene. V lost 7 bases to trimming and J lost 7 bases, with 20 bases between them. Germline CDR1 MNHEY, CDR2 SVGEGT. The CDR3 is 15 amino acids.